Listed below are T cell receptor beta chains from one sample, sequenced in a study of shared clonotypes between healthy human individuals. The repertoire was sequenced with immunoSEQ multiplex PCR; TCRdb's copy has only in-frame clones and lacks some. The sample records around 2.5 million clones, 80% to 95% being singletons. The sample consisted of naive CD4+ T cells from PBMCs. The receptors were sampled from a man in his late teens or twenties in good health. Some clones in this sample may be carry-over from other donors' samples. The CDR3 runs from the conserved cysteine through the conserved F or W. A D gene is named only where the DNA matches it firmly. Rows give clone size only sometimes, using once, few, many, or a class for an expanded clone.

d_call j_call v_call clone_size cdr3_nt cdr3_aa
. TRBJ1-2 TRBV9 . TGTGCCAGCAGCGTAGGGAGCTCCCCAGTTGAGGGGTACGGTGGCTACACCTTC CASSVGSSPVEGYGGYTF
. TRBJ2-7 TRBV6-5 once TGTGCCAGCAGTTACGCAGCGGGTATCTCCTACGAGCAGTACTTC CASSYAAGISYEQYF
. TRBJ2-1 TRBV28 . TGTGCCAGCAGTCCCAGGGGGGTCGAGCAGTTCTTC CASSPRGVEQFF
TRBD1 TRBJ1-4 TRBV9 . TGTGCCAGCAGCCCTCGACCGGGACAGGGCGAAAAACTGTTTTTT CASSPRPGQGEKLFF
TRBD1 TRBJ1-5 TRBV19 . TGTGCCAGTAGTATGATTGGGACAGGGACGGCATCGAGCAATCAGCCCCAGCATTTT CASSMIGTGTASSNQPQHF
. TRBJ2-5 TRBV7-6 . TGTGCCAGCAGCTTAGGGGACCTCCCGGCGGGGACCCAGTACTTC CASSLGDLPAGTQYF
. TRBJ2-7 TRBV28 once TGTGCCAGCAGGCCCACGGGGGCTGGGTACGAGCAGTACTTC CASRPTGAGYEQYF
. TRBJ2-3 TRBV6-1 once TGTGCCAGCAGTGCATTCCCCCGTGGTGTGGATACGCAGTATTTT CASSAFPRGVDTQYF
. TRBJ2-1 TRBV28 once TGTGCCAGCAGTTCTTACAGCTCCTACAATGAGCAGTTCTTC CASSSYSSYNEQFF
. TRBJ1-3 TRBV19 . TGTGCCAGTACCCCGGCCTCCTCTGGAAACACCATATATTTT CASTPASSGNTIYF
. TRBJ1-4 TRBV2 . TGTGCCAGCAGGCGGGGGTCCGGTGAAAAACTGTTTTTT CASRRGSGEKLFF
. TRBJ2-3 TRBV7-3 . TGTGCCAGCAGCTTAGCTGCGACTGCTGGATCGGATACGCAGTATTTT CASSLAATAGSDTQYF
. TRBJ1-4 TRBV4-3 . TGCGCCAGCGGGCTACACCTCTCGGGGGTTAATGAAAAACTGTTTTTT CASGLHLSGVNEKLFF
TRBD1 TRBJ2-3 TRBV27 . TGTGCCAGCAGAGGAAACCCGGGACAGAGCACAGATACGCAGTATTTT CASRGNPGQSTDTQYF
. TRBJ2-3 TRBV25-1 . TGTGCCAGCAGCCGCCTGGACACCCTGGGGACAGATACGCAGTATTTT CASSRLDTLGTDTQYF
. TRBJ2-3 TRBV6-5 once TGTGCCAGCAGGTACAGGGCTAGCGGCACAGATACGCAGTATTTT CASRYRASGTDTQYF
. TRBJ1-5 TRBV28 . TGTGCCAGCAGTTTATTCAGATATAGCAATCAGCCCCAGCATTTT CASSLFRYSNQPQHF
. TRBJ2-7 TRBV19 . TGTGCCAGTAGTATAGCCCCAATTGTACCCTACGAGCAGTACTTC CASSIAPIVPYEQYF
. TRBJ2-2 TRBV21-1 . TGTGCCAGCAGCACAGTTCGGGAGGGTCTTGGCACCGGGGAGCTGTTTTTT CASSTVREGLGTGELFF
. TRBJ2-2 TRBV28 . TGTGCCAGCAGGGGGACCGGGGAGCTGTTTTTT CASRGTGELFF
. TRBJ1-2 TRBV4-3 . TGCGCCAGCAGCCAGCGAATCGGGACGTCGAACTATGGCTACACCTTC CASSQRIGTSNYGYTF
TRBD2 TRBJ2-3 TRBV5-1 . TGCGCCAGCAGCTCCCGGACTAGCGGGACTAGCACAGATACGCAGTATTTT CASSSRTSGTSTDTQYF
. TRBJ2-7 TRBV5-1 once TGCGCCAGCAGCTTGGGGGGACCGATTTCCTACGAGCAGTACTTC CASSLGGPISYEQYF
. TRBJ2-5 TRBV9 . TGTGCCAGCAGCCCTGGGGACCTACAAGAGACCCAGTACTTC CASSPGDLQETQYF
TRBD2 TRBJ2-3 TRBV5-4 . TGTGCCAGCAGCCAAGGTCTAACTAGCGGGATTGTCCCAGATACGCAGTATTTT CASSQGLTSGIVPDTQYF
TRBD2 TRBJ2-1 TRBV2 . TGTGCCAGCAGTGCTTGGACTAGCGGGATTGGAGACAATGAGCAGTTCTTC CASSAWTSGIGDNEQFF
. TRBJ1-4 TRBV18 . TGTGCCAGCTCACCATCACAGGACCCTAATGAAAAACTGTTTTTT CASSPSQDPNEKLFF
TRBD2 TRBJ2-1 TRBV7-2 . TGTGCCAGCAGCTTCCGGACTAGCGGGAGTGTAGGGTACAATGAGCAGTTCTTC CASSFRTSGSVGYNEQFF
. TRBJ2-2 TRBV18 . TGTGCCAGCTCACCACAGAAGGGATCCGCTGGTGGGGAGCTGTTTTTT CASSPQKGSAGGELFF
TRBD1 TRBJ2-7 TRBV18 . TGTGCCAGCTCACCTCTGACAGGGGGCAACTACGAGCAGTACTTC CASSPLTGGNYEQYF
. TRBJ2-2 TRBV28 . TGTGCCAGCAGTTCTCGGGGGCCCTCTCGAGACGCGGTCACCGGGGAGCTGTTTTTT CASSSRGPSRDAVTGELFF
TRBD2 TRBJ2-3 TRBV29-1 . TGCAGCGTGGGGAGGGCCAGGGCAGATACGCAGTATTTT CSVGRARADTQYF
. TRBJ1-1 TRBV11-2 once TGTGCCAGCAGCCGACGGACCACTGAAGCTTTCTTT CASSRRTTEAFF
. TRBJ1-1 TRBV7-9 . TGTGCCAGCAGCGGGCCTAATGGGGGAACTGAAGCTTTCTTT CASSGPNGGTEAFF
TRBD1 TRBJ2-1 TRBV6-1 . TGTGCCAGCCAGCGGACAGGGTGGTCCGATGAGCAGTTCTTC CASQRTGWSDEQFF